This T cell receptor beta chain was captured by sequencing in a study of T cell responses to AZD1222 COVID-19 vaccine. Libraries were prepared by immunoSEQ multiplex PCR; TCRdb keeps only in-frame clonotypes and omits some of them. The table lists under 150,000 clones, about 91% of them singletons. This CDR3 has 16 amino acids. Trimming pared 2 bases from V and 9 bases from J, leaving 23 bases between. Germline values: CDR1 MDHEN, CDR2 SYDVKM. This sample comprised peripheral blood, obtained on day 0 of AZD1222 vaccination. This clonotype was obtained from an adult in good health. This chain uses TRBV28 with TRBJ2-7, with D perhaps given as TRBD1 or TRBD2 (7 bases each). The CDR3 loop reads CASSLGGGTVSLGQYF. In nucleotides, the CDR3 is TGTGCCAGCAGTTTAGGGGGAGGGACAGTCTCCTTAGGGCAGTACTTC.